Listed below are T cell receptor beta chains from one sample, sequenced in a study of T cell changes during pregnancy in multiple sclerosis. Sequencing was performed with immunoSEQ multiplex PCR; in TCRdb, only in-frame clones are kept and a portion is missing. The table lists about 80,000 clones, 92% of them singletons, with around 1.4% in the top ten. Source: peripheral blood, taken before pregnancy. These receptors were collected from a female donor with multiple sclerosis, enrolled in a pregnancy study. Both conserved end residues are part of each CDR3. Each record gives: V gene, clone size, J gene, D gene, CDR3 protein, CDR3 DNA. The D gene is left open where the match is weak. Some rows mark clone size as missing; the rest say once, few, many or name a class of expanded clone.

TRBV5-1	.	TRBJ1-1	TRBD1	CASSTQGVNTEAFF	TGCGCCAGCAGCACACAGGGGGTGAACACTGAAGCTTTCTTT
TRBV27	.	TRBJ2-7	.	CASSLSVRIYEQYF	TGTGCCAGCAGTTTATCCGTCAGGATCTACGAGCAGTACTTC
TRBV2	.	TRBJ1-2	.	CATSRDLTLYGYTF	TGTGCCACTTCCCGGGACTTAACCCTCTATGGCTACACCTTC
TRBV9	.	TRBJ1-4	.	CASSVAGTNEKLFF	TGTGCCAGCAGCGTAGCCGGGACTAATGAAAAACTGTTTTTT
TRBV20-1	.	TRBJ1-5	.	CSARGDLPQHF	TGCAGTGCTAGAGGAGATCTGCCCCAGCATTTT
TRBV29-1	once	TRBJ2-2	.	CSVEGQKYTGELFF	TGCAGCGTTGAGGGCCAGAAGTACACCGGGGAGCTGTTTTTT
TRBV2	.	TRBJ2-3	TRBD1	CASSAGQGASDTQYF	TGTGCCAGCAGTGCGGGACAGGGGGCATCAGATACGCAGTATTTT
TRBV5-1	.	TRBJ1-5	TRBD1	CASSLAGTVNQPQHF	TGCGCCAGCAGCTTGGCCGGGACAGTAAATCAGCCCCAGCATTTT
TRBV5-1	.	TRBJ1-6	TRBD1	CASSAGQTNSPLHF	TGCGCCAGCAGCGCGGGACAGACAAATTCACCCCTCCACTTT
TRBV18	.	TRBJ2-3	.	CASSPNTFGSSDTQYF	TGTGCCAGCTCCCCTAACACTTTCGGGTCATCAGATACGCAGTATTTT
TRBV5-1	.	TRBJ2-3	TRBD2	CASSLASGGAIDTQYF	TGCGCCAGCAGCTTGGCCAGCGGGGGGGCAATAGATACGCAGTATTTT
TRBV28	.	TRBJ1-5	TRBD1	CASSSRGQGIPQHF	TGTGCCAGCAGTTCCCGCGGACAGGGGATCCCCCAGCATTTT
TRBV15	.	TRBJ2-5	.	CATRPIPEQETQYF	TGTGCCACTAGACCTATCCCGGAGCAAGAGACCCAGTACTTC
TRBV5-1	.	TRBJ2-7	.	CASSDTGVEQYF	TGCGCCAGCTCGGACACGGGGGTCGAGCAGTACTTC
TRBV6-5	.	TRBJ1-6	.	CASSLDGARNSPLHF	TGTGCCAGCAGTTTAGACGGAGCCCGGAATTCACCCCTCCACTTT
TRBV9	.	TRBJ2-7	.	CASSVGVGSSYEQYF	TGTGCCAGCAGCGTTGGGGTCGGGAGCTCCTACGAGCAGTACTTC
TRBV12-5	.	TRBJ1-2	.	CASGLSNAGHGYTF	TGTGCTAGTGGTTTGTCAAATGCAGGGCATGGCTACACCTTC
TRBV7-6	.	TRBJ2-1	.	CASSPGGPSAYNEQFF	TGTGCCAGCAGCCCAGGCGGGCCTAGCGCCTACAATGAGCAGTTCTTC
TRBV7-6	once	TRBJ2-5	TRBD2	CASSLSGELLAGGQSGETQYF	TGTGCCAGCAGCTTATCGGGCGAACTACTAGCGGGGGGGCAATCTGGAGAGACCCAGTACTTC
TRBV5-1	.	TRBJ2-5	.	CASSPRTDSETQYF	TGCGCCAGCAGCCCGCGGACAGATTCGGAGACCCAGTACTTC
TRBV15	.	TRBJ1-5	TRBD1	CATSSWTGDQPQHF	TGTGCCACCAGCAGCTGGACAGGGGATCAGCCCCAGCATTTT
TRBV28	.	TRBJ1-2	.	CASSYPRGGAEFGYTF	TGTGCCAGCAGTTACCCTAGGGGGGGCGCGGAGTTTGGCTACACCTTC
TRBV30	.	TRBJ2-1	.	CAWSVLGGTYNEQFF	TGTGCCTGGAGTGTATTAGGGGGTACCTACAATGAGCAGTTCTTC
TRBV5-1	.	TRBJ2-1	TRBD2	CASSLTLAGGYSYNEQFF	TGCGCCAGCAGCTTGACCCTAGCGGGGGGTTACTCCTACAATGAGCAGTTCTTC
TRBV29-1	.	TRBJ2-7	.	CSVSRDTYEQYF	TGCAGCGTTTCCCGGGACACCTACGAGCAGTACTTC
TRBV29-1	.	TRBJ1-2	.	CSALPNNYGYTF	TGCAGCGCCCTACCTAATAACTATGGCTACACCTTC
TRBV7-3	.	TRBJ1-2	TRBD1	CASSSDRALGYTF	TGTGCCAGCAGCTCAGACAGGGCCCTTGGCTACACCTTC
TRBV13	.	TRBJ1-4	.	CASSLEQSHEKLFF	TGTGCCAGCAGCTTGGAACAGTCCCATGAAAAACTGTTTTTT
TRBV5-3	.	TRBJ2-3	TRBD2	CRVRLAGGDTQYF	TGCCGGGTTCGGCTAGCGGGGGGAGATACGCAGTATTTT
TRBV6-1	.	TRBJ2-7	TRBD1	CASSDWTGKLREQYF	TGTGCCAGCAGTGATTGGACAGGGAAATTGAGGGAGCAGTACTTC
TRBV5-4	.	TRBJ1-4	.	CASSLAGGPREKLFF	TGTGCCAGCAGCTTGGCCGGGGGGCCGCGCGAAAAACTGTTTTTT
TRBV6-5	.	TRBJ1-4	.	CASSYSSGWANEKLFF	TGTGCCAGCAGTTACTCGTCCGGGTGGGCTAATGAAAAACTGTTTTTT
TRBV2	.	TRBJ2-5	.	CASLGGRVQETQYF	TGTGCCAGCCTGGGGGGGCGGGTCCAAGAGACCCAGTACTTC
TRBV5-8	.	TRBJ1-3	.	CASSSRHSSGNTIYF	TGTGCCAGCAGTTCACGACACAGCTCTGGAAACACCATATATTTT
TRBV13	.	TRBJ1-6	TRBD1	CASSLGQGELSLHF	TGTGCCAGCAGCTTGGGACAGGGGGAATTATCCCTCCACTTT
TRBV5-4	.	TRBJ2-4	TRBD2	CASSSSGANIQYF	TGTGCCAGCAGCTCTAGCGGGGCAAACATTCAGTACTTC
TRBV11-3	.	TRBJ2-3	.	CASSAAGPSTDTQYF	TGTGCCAGCAGCGCCGCAGGCCCTAGCACAGATACGCAGTATTTT
TRBV2	.	TRBJ2-3	TRBD2	CARPLETSGGTDTQYF	TGTGCCAGACCCCTGGAGACTAGCGGGGGGACAGATACGCAGTATTTT
TRBV19	.	TRBJ1-2	.	CASSTTGHLYGYTF	TGTGCCAGTAGTACCACAGGACACCTCTATGGCTACACCTTC
TRBV5-1	.	TRBJ2-3	.	CASSFMTGSTDTQYF	TGCGCCAGCAGCTTCATGACTGGGAGCACAGATACGCAGTATTTT
TRBV5-1	many	TRBJ1-6	.	CASSLAPRGANSPLHF	TGCGCCAGCAGCTTGGCCCCCCGGGGGGCGAATTCACCCCTCCACTTT
TRBV5-8	.	TRBJ1-5	TRBD1	CASSLFVRGQISNQPQHF	TGTGCCAGCAGCTTGTTCGTCAGGGGGCAGATTAGCAATCAGCCCCAGCATTTT
TRBV4-2	.	TRBJ1-5	.	CASSQDKKQPQHF	TGTGCCAGCAGCCAAGATAAAAAACAGCCCCAGCATTTT
TRBV7-2	.	TRBJ2-3	.	CASSLAPLWGVGTDTQYF	TGTGCCAGCAGCCTCGCTCCCCTGTGGGGGGTCGGTACAGATACGCAGTATTTT
TRBV5-4	few	TRBJ1-1	.	CASKQGNTEAFF	TGTGCCAGTAAACAGGGGAACACTGAAGCTTTCTTT
TRBV7-6	.	TRBJ1-2	.	CASSLGGGAAPNGYTF	TGTGCCAGCAGCTTAGGTGGCGGGGCAGCTCCAAACGGCTACACCTTC
TRBV9	.	TRBJ2-2	.	CASSNPGQNTGELFF	TGTGCCAGCAGCAACCCGGGACAGAACACCGGGGAGCTGTTTTTT
TRBV5-1	.	TRBJ1-1	.	CASSSQDKNTEAFF	TGCGCCAGCAGCTCCCAGGACAAGAACACTGAAGCTTTCTTT
TRBV5-1	.	TRBJ1-2	TRBD1	CASSLRGTGNGYTF	TGCGCCAGCAGCCTCAGAGGGACAGGGAATGGCTACACCTTC
TRBV29-1	.	TRBJ1-1	.	CSVREDTEAFF	TGCAGCGTTCGGGAGGACACTGAAGCTTTCTTT
TRBV29-1	.	TRBJ2-7	TRBD2	CSVEGGSEQYF	TGCAGCGTTGAGGGGGGGTCCGAGCAGTACTTC
TRBV2	.	TRBJ1-2	.	CASSECAAGGYGYTF	TGTGCCAGCAGTGAATGCGCCGCCGGCGGCTATGGCTACACCTTC